Listed here is a single T cell receptor beta chain. Its antigen is as yet unknown. The CDR3 sequence is 14 residues long. CDR1 DFQATT and CDR2 SNEGSKA come from the germline V gene (reference sequence). The ends were cut back, 2 bases at V and 6 bases at J, with 16 bases in the middle. Unique molecular identifiers were incorporated during preparation of the TCRbeta library. MiXCR, applied by TCRdb to the PCR reads, yields one record per CDR3 protein. This sample carries approximately 230,000 distinct CDR3 sequences, more than 20% of them seen once, and the ten largest clones take 2.6%. This record belongs to a study of T-cell reconstitution after alpha-beta-depleted transplantation in children. Study conclusions and caveats: The authors attributed T-cell counts and diversity one year after transplant mostly to newly produced T cells. Reportedly, only several hundred clones from non-depleted graft cells drove alpha-beta T-cell counts at about two months. Certain patients had high TCRbeta diversity at day 60, and it came from recipient T cells and thymic progenitors that survived.

The chain carries TRBV20-1 and TRBJ1-2; no clear D gene. The receptor was derived from a girl aged 2-10 years with Fanconi anemia, due to receive a stem cell transplant. The specimen was PBMCs, collected before TCRalphabeta/CD19-depleted stem cell transplant. In DNA, the CDR3 is TGCAGTGCTAGACCCCTCCGGGAGGTGAATGGCTACACCTTC. Encoded protein: CSARPLREVNGYTF.